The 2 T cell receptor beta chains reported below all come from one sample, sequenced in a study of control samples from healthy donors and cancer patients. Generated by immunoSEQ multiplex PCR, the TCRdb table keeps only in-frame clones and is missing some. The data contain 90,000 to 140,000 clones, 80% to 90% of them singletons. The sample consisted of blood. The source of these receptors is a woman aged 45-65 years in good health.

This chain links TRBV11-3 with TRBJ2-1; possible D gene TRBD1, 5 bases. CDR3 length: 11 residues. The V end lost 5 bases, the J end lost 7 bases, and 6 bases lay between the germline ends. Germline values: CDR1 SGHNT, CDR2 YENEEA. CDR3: CASSRGNEQFF. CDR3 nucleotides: TGTGCCAGCAGCAGGGGTAATGAGCAGTTCTTC.

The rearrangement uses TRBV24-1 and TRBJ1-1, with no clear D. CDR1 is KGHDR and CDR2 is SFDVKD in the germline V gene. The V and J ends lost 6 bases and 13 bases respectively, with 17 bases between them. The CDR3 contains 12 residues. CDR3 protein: CATSLSGSFFFF. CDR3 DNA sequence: TGTGCCACCAGTCTTTCAGGTTCGTTCTTTTTCTTT.